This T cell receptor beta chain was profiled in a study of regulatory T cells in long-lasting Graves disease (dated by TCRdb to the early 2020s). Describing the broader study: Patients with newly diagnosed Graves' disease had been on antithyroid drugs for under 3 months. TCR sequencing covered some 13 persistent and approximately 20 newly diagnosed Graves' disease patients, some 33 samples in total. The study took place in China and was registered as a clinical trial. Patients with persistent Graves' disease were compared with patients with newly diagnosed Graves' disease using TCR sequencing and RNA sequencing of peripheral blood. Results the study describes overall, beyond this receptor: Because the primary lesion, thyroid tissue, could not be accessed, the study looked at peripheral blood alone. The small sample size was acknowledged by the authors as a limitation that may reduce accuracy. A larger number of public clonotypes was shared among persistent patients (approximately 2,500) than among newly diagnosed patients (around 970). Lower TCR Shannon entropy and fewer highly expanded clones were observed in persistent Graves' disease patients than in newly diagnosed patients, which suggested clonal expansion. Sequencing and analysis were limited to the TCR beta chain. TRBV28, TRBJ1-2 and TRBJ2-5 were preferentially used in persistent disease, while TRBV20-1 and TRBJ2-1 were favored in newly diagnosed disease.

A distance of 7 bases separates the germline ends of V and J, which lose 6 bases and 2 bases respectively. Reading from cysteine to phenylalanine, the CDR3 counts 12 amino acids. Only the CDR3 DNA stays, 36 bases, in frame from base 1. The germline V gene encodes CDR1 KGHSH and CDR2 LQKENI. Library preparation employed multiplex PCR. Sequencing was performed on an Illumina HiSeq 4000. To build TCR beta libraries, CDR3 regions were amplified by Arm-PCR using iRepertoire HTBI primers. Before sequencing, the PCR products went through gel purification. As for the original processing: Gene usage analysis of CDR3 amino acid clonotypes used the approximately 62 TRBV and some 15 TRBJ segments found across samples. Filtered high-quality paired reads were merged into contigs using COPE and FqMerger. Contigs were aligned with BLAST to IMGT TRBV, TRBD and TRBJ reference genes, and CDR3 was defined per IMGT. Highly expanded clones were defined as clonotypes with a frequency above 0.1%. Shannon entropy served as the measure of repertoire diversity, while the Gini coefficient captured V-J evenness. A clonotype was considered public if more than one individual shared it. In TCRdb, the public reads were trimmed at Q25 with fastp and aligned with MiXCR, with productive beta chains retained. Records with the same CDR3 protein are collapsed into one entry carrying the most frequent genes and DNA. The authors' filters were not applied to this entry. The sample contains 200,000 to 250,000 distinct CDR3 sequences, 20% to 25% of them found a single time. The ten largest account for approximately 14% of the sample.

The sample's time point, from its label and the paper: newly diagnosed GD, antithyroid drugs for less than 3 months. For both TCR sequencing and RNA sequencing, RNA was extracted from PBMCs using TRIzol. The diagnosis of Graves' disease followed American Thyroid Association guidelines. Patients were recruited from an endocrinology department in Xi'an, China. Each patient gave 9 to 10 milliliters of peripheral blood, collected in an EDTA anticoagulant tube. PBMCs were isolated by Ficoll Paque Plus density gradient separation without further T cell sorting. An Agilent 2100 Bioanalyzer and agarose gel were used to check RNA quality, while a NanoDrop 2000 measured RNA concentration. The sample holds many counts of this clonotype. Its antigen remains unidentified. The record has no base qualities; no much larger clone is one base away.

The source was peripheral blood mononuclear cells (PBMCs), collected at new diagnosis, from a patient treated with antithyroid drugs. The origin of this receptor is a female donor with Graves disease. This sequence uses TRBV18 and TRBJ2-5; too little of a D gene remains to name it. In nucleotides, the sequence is TGTGCCAGCTCCCGGATTCAAGAGACCCAGTACTTC. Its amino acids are CASSRIQETQYF.